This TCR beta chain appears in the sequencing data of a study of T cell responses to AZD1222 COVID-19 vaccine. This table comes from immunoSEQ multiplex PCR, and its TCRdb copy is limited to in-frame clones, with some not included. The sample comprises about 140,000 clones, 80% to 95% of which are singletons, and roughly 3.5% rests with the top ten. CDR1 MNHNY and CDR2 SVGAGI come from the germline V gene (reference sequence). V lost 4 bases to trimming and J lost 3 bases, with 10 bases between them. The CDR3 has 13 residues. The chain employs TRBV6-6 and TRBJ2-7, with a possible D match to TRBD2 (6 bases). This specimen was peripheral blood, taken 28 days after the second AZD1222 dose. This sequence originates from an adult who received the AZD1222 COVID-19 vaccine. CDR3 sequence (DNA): TGTGCCAGCAGTTTGGGACTGTACTACGAGCAGTACTTC. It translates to CASSLGLYYEQYF.